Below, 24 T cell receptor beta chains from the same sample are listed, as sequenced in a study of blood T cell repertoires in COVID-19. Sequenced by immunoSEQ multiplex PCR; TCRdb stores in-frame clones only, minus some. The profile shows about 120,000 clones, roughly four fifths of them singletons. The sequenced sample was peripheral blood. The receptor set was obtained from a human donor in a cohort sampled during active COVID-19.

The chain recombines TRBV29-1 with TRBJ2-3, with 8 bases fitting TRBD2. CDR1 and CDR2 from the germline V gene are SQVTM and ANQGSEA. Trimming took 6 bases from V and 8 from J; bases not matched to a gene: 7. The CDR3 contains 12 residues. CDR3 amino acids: CSVGTSVGTQYF. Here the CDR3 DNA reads TGCAGCGTCGGGACTAGTGTCGGTACGCAGTATTTT.

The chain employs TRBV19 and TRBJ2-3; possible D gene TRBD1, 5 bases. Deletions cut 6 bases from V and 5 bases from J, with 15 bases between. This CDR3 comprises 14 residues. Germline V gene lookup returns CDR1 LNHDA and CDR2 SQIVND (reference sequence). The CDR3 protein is CASSQGNARDTQYF. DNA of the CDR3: TGTGCCAGTAGCCAGGGAAATGCTCGAGATACGCAGTATTTT.

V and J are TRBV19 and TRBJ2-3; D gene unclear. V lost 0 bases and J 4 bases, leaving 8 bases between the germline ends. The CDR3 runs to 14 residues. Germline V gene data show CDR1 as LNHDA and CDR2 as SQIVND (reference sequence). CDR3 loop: CASSIELAPDTQYF. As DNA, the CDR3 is TGTGCCAGTAGTATAGAACTCGCGCCAGATACGCAGTATTTT.

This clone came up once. The CDR3 coding sequence is TGTGCCAGCAGCTTAGTAAAACAGGCTCGCGAGCAGTACTTC. It encodes CASSLVKQAREQYF. The chain employs TRBV7-2 and TRBJ2-7, with D possibly matching TRBD1 (5 bases). Germline V gene lookup returns CDR1 SGHTA and CDR2 FQGNSA. This CDR3 is 14 amino acids long. With 1 base removed from V and 6 bases from J, the gap between germline ends came to 13 bases.

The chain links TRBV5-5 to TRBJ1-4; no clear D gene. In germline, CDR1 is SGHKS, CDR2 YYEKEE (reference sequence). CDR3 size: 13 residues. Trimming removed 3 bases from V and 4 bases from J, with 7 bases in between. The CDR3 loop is CASSYSLNEKLFF. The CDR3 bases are TGTGCCAGCAGCTATTCCCTTAATGAAAAACTGTTTTTT.

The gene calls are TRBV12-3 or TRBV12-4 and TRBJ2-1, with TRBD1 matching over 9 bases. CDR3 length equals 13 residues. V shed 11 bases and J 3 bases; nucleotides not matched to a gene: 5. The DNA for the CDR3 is TGTGCCTCAGTGGGACAGGGCTACAATGAGCAGTTCTTC. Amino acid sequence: CASVGQGYNEQFF.

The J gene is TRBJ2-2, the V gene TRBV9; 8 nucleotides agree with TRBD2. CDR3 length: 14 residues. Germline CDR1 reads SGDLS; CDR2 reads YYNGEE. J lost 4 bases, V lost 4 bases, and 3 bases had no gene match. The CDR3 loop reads CASSRGGSTGELFF. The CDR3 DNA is TGTGCCAGCAGCCGGGGGGGCAGCACCGGGGAGCTGTTTTTT.

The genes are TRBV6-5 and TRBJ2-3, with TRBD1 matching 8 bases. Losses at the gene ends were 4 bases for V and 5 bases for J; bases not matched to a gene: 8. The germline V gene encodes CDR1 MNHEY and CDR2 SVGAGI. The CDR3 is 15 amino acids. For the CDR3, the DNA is TGTGCCAGCAGTTCCCCGGGACAGGCCTTAGATACGCAGTATTTT. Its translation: CASSSPGQALDTQYF.

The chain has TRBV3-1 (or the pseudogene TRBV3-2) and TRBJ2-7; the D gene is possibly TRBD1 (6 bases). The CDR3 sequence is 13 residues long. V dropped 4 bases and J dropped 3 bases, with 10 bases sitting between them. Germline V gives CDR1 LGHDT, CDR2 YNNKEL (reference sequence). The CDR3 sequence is CASSRTDSYEQYF. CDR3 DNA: TGTGCCAGCAGCCGGACGGACAGCTACGAGCAGTACTTC.

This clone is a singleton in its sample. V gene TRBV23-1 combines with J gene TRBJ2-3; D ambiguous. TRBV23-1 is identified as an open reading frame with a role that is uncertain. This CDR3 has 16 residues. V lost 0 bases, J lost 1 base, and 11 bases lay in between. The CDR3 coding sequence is TGCGCCAGCAGTCAATCTCGCAGGCTTGGCACAGATACGCAGTATTTT. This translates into CASSQSRRLGTDTQYF.

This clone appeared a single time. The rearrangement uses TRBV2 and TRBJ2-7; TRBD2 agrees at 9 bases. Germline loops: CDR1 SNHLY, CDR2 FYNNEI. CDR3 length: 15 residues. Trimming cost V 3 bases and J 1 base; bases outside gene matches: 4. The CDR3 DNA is TGTGCCAGCAGTGACCTGACTAGCGGATCCTACGAGCAGTACTTC. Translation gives CASSDLTSGSYEQYF.

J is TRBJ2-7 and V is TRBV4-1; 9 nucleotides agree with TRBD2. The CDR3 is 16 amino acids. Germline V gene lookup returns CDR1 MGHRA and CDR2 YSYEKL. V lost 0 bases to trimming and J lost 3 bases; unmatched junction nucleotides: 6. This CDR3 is CASSQDPASGNYEQYF. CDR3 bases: TGCGCCAGCAGCCAAGATCCGGCTAGCGGGAACTACGAGCAGTACTTC.

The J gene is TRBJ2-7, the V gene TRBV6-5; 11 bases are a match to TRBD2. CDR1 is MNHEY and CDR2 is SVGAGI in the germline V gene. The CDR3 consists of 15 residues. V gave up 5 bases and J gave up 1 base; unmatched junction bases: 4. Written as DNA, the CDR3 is TGTGCCAGCAGTCCGCGGACTAGCGGGTCCTACGAGCAGTACTTC. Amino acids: CASSPRTSGSYEQYF.

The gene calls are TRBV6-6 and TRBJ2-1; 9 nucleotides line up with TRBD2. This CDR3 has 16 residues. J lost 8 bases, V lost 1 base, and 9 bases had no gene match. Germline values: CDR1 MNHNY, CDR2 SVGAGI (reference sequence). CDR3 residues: CASSYFWRGGVYEQFF. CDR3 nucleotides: TGTGCCAGCAGTTACTTCTGGCGGGGGGGCGTGTATGAGCAGTTCTTC.

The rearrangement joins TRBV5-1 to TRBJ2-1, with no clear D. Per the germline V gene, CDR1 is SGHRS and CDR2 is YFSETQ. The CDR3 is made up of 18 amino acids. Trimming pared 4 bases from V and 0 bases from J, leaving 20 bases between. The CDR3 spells CASSPSPTLRSSYNEQFF. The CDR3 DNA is TGCGCCAGCAGCCCCAGTCCTACACTTCGGAGCTCCTACAATGAGCAGTTCTTC.

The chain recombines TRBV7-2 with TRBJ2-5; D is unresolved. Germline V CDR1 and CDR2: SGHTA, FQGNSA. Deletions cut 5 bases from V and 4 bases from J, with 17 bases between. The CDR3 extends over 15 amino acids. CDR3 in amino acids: CASSPMAQPGETQYF. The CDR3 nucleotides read TGTGCCAGCAGCCCCATGGCCCAGCCGGGAGAGACCCAGTACTTC.

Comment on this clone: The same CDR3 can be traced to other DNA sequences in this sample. CDR3 DNA sequence: TGTGCCAGCAGCTTAGACAGCTACAATGAGCAGTTCTTC. This codes for CASSLDSYNEQFF. The gene calls are TRBV7-7 and TRBJ2-1; D not certain. Trimming removed 1 base at V and 3 bases at J, with 4 bases between. Germline assignment: CDR1 SSHAT and CDR2 FNYEAQ (reference sequence). This CDR3 region has 13 residues.

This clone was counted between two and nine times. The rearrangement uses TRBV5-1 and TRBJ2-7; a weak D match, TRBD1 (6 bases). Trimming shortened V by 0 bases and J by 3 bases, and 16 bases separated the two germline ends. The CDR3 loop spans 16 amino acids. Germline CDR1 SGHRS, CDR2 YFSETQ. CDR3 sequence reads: CASSLVRPGVYYEQYF. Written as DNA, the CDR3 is TGCGCCAGCAGCTTGGTTCGGCCAGGGGTATACTACGAGCAGTACTTC.

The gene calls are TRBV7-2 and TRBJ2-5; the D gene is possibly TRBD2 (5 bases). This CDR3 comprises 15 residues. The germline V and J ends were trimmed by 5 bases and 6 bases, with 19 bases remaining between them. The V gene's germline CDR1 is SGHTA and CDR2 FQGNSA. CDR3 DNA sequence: TGTGCCAGCAGCCTCAACGGAGTGGGCGGGCAGACCCAGTACTTC. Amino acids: CASSLNGVGGQTQYF.

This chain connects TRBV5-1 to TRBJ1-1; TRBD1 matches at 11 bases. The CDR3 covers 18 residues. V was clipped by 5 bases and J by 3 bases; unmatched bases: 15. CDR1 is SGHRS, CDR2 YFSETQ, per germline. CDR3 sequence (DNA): TGCGCCAGCAGTCATCGATACGGGACAGGGGGTTCTGACACTGAAGCTTTCTTT. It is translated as CASSHRYGTGGSDTEAFF.

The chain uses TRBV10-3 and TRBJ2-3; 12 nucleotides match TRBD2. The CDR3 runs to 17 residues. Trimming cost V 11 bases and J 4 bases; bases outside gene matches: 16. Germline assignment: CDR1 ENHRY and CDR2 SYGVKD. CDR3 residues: CAVQRGRLAGEADTQYF. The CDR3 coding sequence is TGTGCCGTCCAAAGGGGGCGACTAGCGGGGGAGGCAGATACGCAGTATTTT.

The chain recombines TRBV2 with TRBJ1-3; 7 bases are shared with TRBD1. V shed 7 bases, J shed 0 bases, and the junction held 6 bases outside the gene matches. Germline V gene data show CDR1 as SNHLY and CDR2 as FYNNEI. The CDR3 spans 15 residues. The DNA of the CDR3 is TGTGCCAGCATTGGGACAGTGCCCTCTGGAAACACCATATATTTT. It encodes CASIGTVPSGNTIYF.

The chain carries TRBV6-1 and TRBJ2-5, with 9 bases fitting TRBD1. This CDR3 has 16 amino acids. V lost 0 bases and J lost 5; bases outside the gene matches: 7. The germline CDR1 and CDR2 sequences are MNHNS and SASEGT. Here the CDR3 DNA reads TGTGCCAGCAGTGAAGCAGCAGGGGACAGGGTTGAGACCCAGTACTTC. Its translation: CASSEAAGDRVETQYF.

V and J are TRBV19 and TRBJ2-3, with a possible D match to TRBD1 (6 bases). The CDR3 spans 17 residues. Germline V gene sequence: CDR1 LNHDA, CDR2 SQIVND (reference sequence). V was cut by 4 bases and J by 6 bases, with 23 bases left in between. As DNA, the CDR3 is TGTGCCAGTAGTACAAATGGGGAGACCAGGGGTGGCGATACGCAGTATTTT. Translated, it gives CASSTNGETRGGDTQYF. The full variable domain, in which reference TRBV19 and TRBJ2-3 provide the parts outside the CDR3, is DGGITQSPKYLFRKEGQNVTLSCEQNLNHDAMYWYRQDPGQGLRLIYYSQIVNDFQKGDIAEGYSVSREKKESFPLTVTSAQKNPTAFYLCASSTNGETRGGDTQYFGPGTRLTVL.